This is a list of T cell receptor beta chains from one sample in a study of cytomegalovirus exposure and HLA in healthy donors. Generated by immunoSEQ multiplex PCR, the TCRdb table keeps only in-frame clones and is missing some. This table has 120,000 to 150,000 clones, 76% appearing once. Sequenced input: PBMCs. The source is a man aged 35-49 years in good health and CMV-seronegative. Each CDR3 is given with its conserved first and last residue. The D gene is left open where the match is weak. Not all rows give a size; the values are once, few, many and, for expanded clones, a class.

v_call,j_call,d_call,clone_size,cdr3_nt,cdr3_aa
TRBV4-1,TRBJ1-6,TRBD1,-,TGCGCCAGCAGCCGGGACAGGGCCTCGACTAATTCCCCCCTCCACTTT,CASSRDRASTNSPLHF
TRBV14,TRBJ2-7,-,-,TGTGCCAGCAGCCAAGTCAGCCGAGGGGAGCAGTACTTC,CASSQVSRGEQYF
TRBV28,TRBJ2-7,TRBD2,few,TGTGCCAGCACTAGCGGACACCCCCAGCAGTACTTC,CASTSGHPQQYF
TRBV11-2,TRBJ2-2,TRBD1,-,TGTGCCAGCAGCTCGACAGGGACCGGGGAGCTGTTTTTT,CASSSTGTGELFF
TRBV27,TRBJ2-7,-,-,TGTGCCAGCAGCCTGGGGGGGCCGGGGTACGAGCAGTACTTC,CASSLGGPGYEQYF
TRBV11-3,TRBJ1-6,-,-,TGTGCCAGCAGTCAACAGAATAATTCACCCCTCCACTTT,CASSQQNNSPLHF
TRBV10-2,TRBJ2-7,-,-,TGCGCCAGCAGTGAATTAATTAACTCCTACGAGCAGTACTTC,CASSELINSYEQYF
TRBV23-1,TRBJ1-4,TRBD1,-,TGCGCCAGCAGTCAAGGCAGGGGGCATGGTGAAAAACTGTTTTTT,CASSQGRGHGEKLFF
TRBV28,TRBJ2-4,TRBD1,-,TGTGCCAGCAGTTTGTTGACAGGGGGGGCGATTCAGTACTTC,CASSLLTGGAIQYF
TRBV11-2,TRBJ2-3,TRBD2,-,TGTGCCAGCAGCTTAGGAGCGGGAGCAGATACGCAGTATTTT,CASSLGAGADTQYF
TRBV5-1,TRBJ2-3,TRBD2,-,TGCGCCAGCAGCTCCGGTTTAGCGGGAGGGGTCACAGATACGCAGTATTTT,CASSSGLAGGVTDTQYF
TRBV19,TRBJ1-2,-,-,TGTGCCACCATATCCGGGATAGATGGCTACACCTTC,CATISGIDGYTF
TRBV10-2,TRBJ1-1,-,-,TGCGCCAGCAGTGTGGGACAGAACACTGAAGCTTTCTTT,CASSVGQNTEAFF
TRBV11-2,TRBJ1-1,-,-,TGTGCCAGCAGCTCCGACGGGGGGGTGAACACTGAAGCTTTCTTT,CASSSDGGVNTEAFF
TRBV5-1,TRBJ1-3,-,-,TGCGCCAGCAGCTTGGCCGGACAGAGCCCTGGAAACACCATATATTTT,CASSLAGQSPGNTIYF